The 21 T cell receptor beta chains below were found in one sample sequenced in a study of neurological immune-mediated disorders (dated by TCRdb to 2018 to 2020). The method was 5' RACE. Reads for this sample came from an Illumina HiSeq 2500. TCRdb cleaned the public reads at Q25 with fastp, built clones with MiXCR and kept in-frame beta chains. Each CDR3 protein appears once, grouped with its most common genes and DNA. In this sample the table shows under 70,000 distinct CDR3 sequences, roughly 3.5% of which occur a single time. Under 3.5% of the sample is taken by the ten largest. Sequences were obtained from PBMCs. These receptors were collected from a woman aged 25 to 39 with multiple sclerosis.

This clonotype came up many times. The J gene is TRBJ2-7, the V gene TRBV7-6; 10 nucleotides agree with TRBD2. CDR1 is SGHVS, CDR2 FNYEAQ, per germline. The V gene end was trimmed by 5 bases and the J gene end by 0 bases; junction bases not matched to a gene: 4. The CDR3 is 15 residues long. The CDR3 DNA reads TGTGCCAGCAGCCCACTAGCGGGGAGCTCCTACGAGCAGTACTTC. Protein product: CASSPLAGSSYEQYF.

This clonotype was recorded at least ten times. CDR3 coding DNA: TGTGCCAGCAGCTTAGTCAGGGCTGGTGAGCAGTTCTTC. Its protein product is CASSLVRAGEQFF. The chain combines TRBV7-2 with TRBJ2-1; the D gene is possibly TRBD1 (5 bases). The CDR3 has 13 amino acids. The V gene's germline CDR1 is SGHTA and CDR2 FQGNSA. V was trimmed by 1 base and J by 9 bases, leaving 10 bases between them.

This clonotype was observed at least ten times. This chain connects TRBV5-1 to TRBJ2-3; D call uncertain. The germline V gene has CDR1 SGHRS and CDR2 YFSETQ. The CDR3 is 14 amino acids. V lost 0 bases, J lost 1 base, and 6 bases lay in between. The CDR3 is CASSLGFGTDTQYF. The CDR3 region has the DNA TGCGCCAGCAGCTTGGGGTTTGGCACAGATACGCAGTATTTT.

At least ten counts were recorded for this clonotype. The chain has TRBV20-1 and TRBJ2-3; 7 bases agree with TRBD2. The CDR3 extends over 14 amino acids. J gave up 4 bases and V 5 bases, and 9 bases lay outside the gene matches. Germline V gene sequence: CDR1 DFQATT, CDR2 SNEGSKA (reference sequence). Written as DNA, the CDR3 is TGCAGTGCTCCGCGGGGGAGGAGGGCAGATACGCAGTATTTT. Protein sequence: CSAPRGRRADTQYF.

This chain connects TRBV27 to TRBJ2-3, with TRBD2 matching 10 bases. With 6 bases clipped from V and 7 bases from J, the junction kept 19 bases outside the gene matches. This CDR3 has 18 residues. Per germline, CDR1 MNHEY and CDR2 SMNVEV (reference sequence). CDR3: CASSFSLRPTSGYYTQYF. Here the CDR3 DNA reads TGTGCCAGCAGCTTCTCTCTCCGACCGACTAGCGGGTACTATACGCAGTATTTT.

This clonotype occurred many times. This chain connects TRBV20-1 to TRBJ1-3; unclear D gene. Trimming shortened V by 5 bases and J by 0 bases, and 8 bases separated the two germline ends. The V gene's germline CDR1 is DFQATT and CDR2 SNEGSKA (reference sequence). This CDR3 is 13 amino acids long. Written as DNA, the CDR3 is TGCAGTGCTCCACCCGTCTCTGGAAACACCATATATTTT. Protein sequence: CSAPPVSGNTIYF.

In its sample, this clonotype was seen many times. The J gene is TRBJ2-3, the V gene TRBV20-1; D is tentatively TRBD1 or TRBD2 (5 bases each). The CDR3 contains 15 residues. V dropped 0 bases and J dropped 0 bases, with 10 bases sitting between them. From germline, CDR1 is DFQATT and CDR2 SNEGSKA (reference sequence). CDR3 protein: CSARDGGSSTDTQYF. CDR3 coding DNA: TGCAGTGCTAGAGATGGGGGATCTAGCACAGATACGCAGTATTTT.

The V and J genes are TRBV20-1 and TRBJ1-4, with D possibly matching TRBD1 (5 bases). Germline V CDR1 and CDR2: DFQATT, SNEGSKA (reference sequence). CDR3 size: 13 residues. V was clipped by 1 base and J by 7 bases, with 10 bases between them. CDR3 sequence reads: CSARGAQGEKLFF. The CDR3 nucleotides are TGCAGTGCTAGAGGTGCCCAGGGTGAAAAACTGTTTTTT.

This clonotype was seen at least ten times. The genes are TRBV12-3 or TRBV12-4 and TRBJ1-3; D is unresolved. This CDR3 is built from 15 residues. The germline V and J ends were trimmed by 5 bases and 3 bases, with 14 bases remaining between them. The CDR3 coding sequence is TGTGCCAGCAGTCGATATGAAGGAGGTGGAAACACCATATATTTT. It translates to CASSRYEGGGNTIYF.

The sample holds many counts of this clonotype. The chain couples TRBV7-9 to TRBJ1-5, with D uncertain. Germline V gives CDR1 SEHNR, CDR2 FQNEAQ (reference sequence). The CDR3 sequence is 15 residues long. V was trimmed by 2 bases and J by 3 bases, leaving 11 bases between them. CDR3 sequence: CASSLSTGTNQPQHF. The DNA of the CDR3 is TGTGCCAGCAGCTTATCAACGGGAACCAATCAGCCCCAGCATTTT.

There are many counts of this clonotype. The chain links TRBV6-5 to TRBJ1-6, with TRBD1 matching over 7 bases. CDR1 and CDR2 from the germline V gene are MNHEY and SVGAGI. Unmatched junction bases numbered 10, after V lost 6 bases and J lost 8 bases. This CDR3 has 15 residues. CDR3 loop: CASSTSRQGDSPLHF. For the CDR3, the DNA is TGTGCCAGCAGCACCTCGAGGCAGGGGGATTCACCCCTCCACTTT.

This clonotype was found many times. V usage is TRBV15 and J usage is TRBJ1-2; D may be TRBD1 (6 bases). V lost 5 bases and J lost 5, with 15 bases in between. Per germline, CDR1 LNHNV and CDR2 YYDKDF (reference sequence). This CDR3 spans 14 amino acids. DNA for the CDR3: TGTGCCACCAGCGCCGGCGGGACAAGTTATGGCTACACCTTC. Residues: CATSAGGTSYGYTF.

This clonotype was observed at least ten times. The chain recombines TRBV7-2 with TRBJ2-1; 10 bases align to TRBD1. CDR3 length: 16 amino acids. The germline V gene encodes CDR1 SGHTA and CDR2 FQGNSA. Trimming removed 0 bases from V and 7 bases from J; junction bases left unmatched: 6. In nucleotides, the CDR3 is TGTGCCAGCAGCTTAGCCCCGACAGGGGGCAGTAATGAGCAGTTCTTC. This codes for CASSLAPTGGSNEQFF.

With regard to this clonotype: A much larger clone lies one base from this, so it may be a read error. The CDR3 spells CSVVGGTTYEQYF. The CDR3 bases are TGCAGCGTTGTAGGGGGGACCACCTACGAGCAGTACTTC. The chain carries TRBV29-1 and TRBJ2-7; D possibly uses TRBD1 or TRBD2 (6 bases each). Trimming left V 4 bases short and J 2 bases short, with 12 bases between. The CDR3 consists of 13 residues. Germline-derived CDR1 and CDR2 are SQVTM and ANQGSEA.

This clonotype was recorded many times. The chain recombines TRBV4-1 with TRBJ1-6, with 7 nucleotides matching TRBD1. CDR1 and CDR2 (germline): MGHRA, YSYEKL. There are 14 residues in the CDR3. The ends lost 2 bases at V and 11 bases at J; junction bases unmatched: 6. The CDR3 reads CASSQLRGLTPLHF. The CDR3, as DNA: TGCGCCAGCAGCCAACTCAGGGGGTTGACACCCCTCCACTTT.

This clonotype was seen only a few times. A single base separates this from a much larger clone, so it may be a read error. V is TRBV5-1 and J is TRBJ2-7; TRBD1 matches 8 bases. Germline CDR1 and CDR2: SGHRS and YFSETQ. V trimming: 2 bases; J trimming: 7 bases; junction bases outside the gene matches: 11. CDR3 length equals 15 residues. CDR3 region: CASSFYAGGFEEQYF. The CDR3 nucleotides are TGCGCCAGCAGCTTTTACGCAGGGGGCTTCGAAGAGCAGTACTTC.

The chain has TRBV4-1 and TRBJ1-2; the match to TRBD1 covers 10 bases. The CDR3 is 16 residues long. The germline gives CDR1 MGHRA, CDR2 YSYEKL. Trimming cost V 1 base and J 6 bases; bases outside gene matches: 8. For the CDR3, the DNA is TGCGCCAGCAGCCAAGCCCGGGACAGGGGATTTAATGGCTACACCTTC. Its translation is CASSQARDRGFNGYTF.

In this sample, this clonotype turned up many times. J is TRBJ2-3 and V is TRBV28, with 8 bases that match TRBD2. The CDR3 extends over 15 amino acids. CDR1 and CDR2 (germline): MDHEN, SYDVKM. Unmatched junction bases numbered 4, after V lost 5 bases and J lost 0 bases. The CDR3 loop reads CASSPGLGSTDTQYF. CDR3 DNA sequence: TGTGCCAGCAGTCCGGGACTAGGGAGCACAGATACGCAGTATTTT.

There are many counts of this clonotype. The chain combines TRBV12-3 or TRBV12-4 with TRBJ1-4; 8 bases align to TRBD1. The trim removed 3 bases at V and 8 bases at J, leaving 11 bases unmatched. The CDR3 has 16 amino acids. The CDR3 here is CASSFVTGAYREKLFF. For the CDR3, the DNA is TGTGCCAGCAGTTTTGTGACAGGGGCCTATAGGGAAAAACTGTTTTTT.

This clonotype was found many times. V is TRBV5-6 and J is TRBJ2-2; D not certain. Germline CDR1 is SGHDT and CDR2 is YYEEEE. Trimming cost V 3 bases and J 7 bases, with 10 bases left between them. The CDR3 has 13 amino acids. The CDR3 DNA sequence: TGTGCCAGCAGCTCCATTAATGGCGGGGAGCTGTTTTTT. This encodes CASSSINGGELFF.

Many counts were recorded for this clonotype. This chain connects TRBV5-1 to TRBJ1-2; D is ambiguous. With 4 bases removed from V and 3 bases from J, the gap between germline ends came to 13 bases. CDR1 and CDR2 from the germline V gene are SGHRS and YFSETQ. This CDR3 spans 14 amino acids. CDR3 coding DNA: TGCGCCAGCAGCCCGACCGGGGTATACTATGGCTACACCTTC. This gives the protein CASSPTGVYYGYTF.